A selection of T cell receptor beta chains follows, all from one sample in a study of CD8 T cells in Susac syndrome. Each CDR3 protein gets one entry after TCRdb re-called the immunoSEQ multiplex PCR reads with MiXCR. The sample has some 180,000 distinct CDR3 sequences, 90% to 95% seen once. The sequenced sample consisted of CD4+ T cells from PBMCs. The receptor set was obtained from a human donor with Susac syndrome. The CDR3 runs from the conserved cysteine through the conserved F or W. The order of the fields is V gene, J gene, clone size, D gene, CDR3 protein, CDR3 DNA. A D gene is named only where the DNA matches it firmly. Where a row states a size, it is once, few, many or the class of an expanded clone; other rows omit it.

V gene: TRBV28; J gene: TRBJ2-7; clone size: NA; D gene: TRBD2; CDR3 protein: CASSYFLTSGSSYEQYF; CDR3 DNA: TGTGCCAGCAGTTACTTCCTGACTAGCGGGAGCTCCTACGAGCAGTACTTC
V gene: TRBV19; J gene: TRBJ2-2; clone size: NA; D gene: NA; CDR3 protein: CASSNNLMMTGELFF; CDR3 DNA: TGTGCCAGTAGCAACAACCTGATGATGACCGGGGAGCTGTTTTTT
V gene: TRBV6-5; J gene: TRBJ1-1; clone size: NA; D gene: NA; CDR3 protein: CASSRHLNTEAFF; CDR3 DNA: TGTGCCAGCAGCAGACACTTGAACACTGAAGCTTTCTTT
V gene: TRBV6-1; J gene: TRBJ1-6; clone size: NA; D gene: NA; CDR3 protein: CASSFVQRNNSPLHF; CDR3 DNA: TGTGCCAGCAGTTTCGTTCAGAGAAATAATTCACCCCTCCACTTT
V gene: TRBV5-4; J gene: TRBJ2-7; clone size: NA; D gene: NA; CDR3 protein: CASGLQGSGEQYF; CDR3 DNA: TGTGCCAGCGGCTTGCAAGGGTCCGGGGAGCAGTACTTC
V gene: TRBV28; J gene: TRBJ2-5; clone size: NA; D gene: TRBD1; CDR3 protein: CASSPPLGATTGLETQYF; CDR3 DNA: TGTGCCAGCAGTCCCCCCCTAGGAGCTACGACAGGGTTGGAGACCCAGTACTTC
V gene: TRBV29-1; J gene: TRBJ2-1; clone size: NA; D gene: NA; CDR3 protein: CSAALTNEQFF; CDR3 DNA: TGCAGCGCCGCTCTGACTAATGAGCAGTTCTTC
V gene: TRBV20-1; J gene: TRBJ2-7; clone size: NA; D gene: NA; CDR3 protein: CSANVAGSASYEQYF; CDR3 DNA: TGCAGTGCGAACGTGGCGGGGTCGGCCTCCTACGAGCAGTACTTC
V gene: TRBV7-3; J gene: TRBJ2-6; clone size: NA; D gene: NA; CDR3 protein: CASSPQTGYALGANVLTF; CDR3 DNA: TGTGCCAGCAGCCCTCAGACAGGATACGCTCTTGGGGCCAACGTCCTGACTTTC
V gene: TRBV19; J gene: TRBJ1-1; clone size: few; D gene: TRBD1; CDR3 protein: CASSRDRGTEAFF; CDR3 DNA: TGTGCCAGTAGCCGGGACAGGGGAACTGAAGCTTTCTTT
V gene: TRBV27; J gene: TRBJ1-4; clone size: once; D gene: NA; CDR3 protein: CASSATVVNEKLFF; CDR3 DNA: TGTGCCAGCAGTGCGACAGTCGTTAATGAAAAACTGTTTTTT
V gene: TRBV10-1; J gene: TRBJ2-3; clone size: NA; D gene: TRBD1; CDR3 protein: CASSFQGAHTQYF; CDR3 DNA: TGCGCCAGCAGTTTCCAGGGGGCACATACGCAGTATTTT
V gene: TRBV6-1; J gene: TRBJ2-1; clone size: NA; D gene: TRBD2; CDR3 protein: CASSELAGAREQFF; CDR3 DNA: TGTGCCAGCAGTGAACTAGCGGGAGCTCGGGAGCAGTTCTTC
V gene: TRBV5-1; J gene: TRBJ1-5; clone size: NA; D gene: NA; CDR3 protein: CASSLGLPHRESNQPQHF; CDR3 DNA: TGCGCCAGCAGCTTGGGACTACCTCACAGGGAAAGCAATCAGCCCCAGCATTTT
V gene: TRBV28; J gene: TRBJ1-3; clone size: NA; D gene: NA; CDR3 protein: CASSLQGSGGNTIYF; CDR3 DNA: TGTGCCAGCAGTTTGCAGGGGTCTGGTGGAAACACCATATATTTT
V gene: TRBV6-2/TRBV6-3; J gene: TRBJ2-7; clone size: few; D gene: NA; CDR3 protein: CASSSPSLPYEQYF; CDR3 DNA: TGTGCCAGCAGTTCCCCGTCCTTACCCTACGAGCAGTACTTC
V gene: TRBV5-1; J gene: TRBJ2-5; clone size: NA; D gene: TRBD2; CDR3 protein: CASSDGTSGSLETQYF; CDR3 DNA: TGCGCCAGCAGTGATGGGACTAGCGGAAGTCTAGAGACCCAGTACTTC
V gene: TRBV6-1; J gene: TRBJ1-2; clone size: NA; D gene: NA; CDR3 protein: CASSAGPQGGGYTF; CDR3 DNA: TGTGCCAGCAGTGCGGGGCCTCAGGGAGGCGGCTACACCTTC
V gene: TRBV20-1; J gene: TRBJ1-5; clone size: NA; D gene: NA; CDR3 protein: CSARGREVNSEPQHF; CDR3 DNA: TGCAGTGCTAGAGGTAGGGAGGTCAATAGCGAGCCCCAGCATTTT
V gene: TRBV7-3; J gene: TRBJ2-1; clone size: NA; D gene: TRBD2; CDR3 protein: CASSLGLAGANSYNEQFF; CDR3 DNA: TGTGCCAGCAGCTTAGGTCTAGCGGGGGCCAACTCCTACAATGAGCAGTTCTTC
V gene: TRBV20-1; J gene: TRBJ2-1; clone size: NA; D gene: TRBD2; CDR3 protein: CSARPPRLAGGPYNEQFF; CDR3 DNA: TGCAGTGCTAGACCACCACGACTAGCGGGGGGGCCTTACAATGAGCAGTTCTTC
V gene: TRBV12-3/TRBV12-4; J gene: TRBJ2-3; clone size: NA; D gene: NA; CDR3 protein: CASSSRAEGEQYF; CDR3 DNA: TGTGCCAGCAGTTCCCGGGCCGAAGGGGAGCAGTATTTT
V gene: TRBV2; J gene: TRBJ1-2; clone size: NA; D gene: NA; CDR3 protein: CASSAQGYVDGYTF; CDR3 DNA: TGTGCCAGCAGTGCACAGGGCTACGTAGATGGCTACACCTTC
V gene: TRBV15; J gene: TRBJ2-5; clone size: NA; D gene: NA; CDR3 protein: CATSDQGIQETQYF; CDR3 DNA: TGTGCCACCAGCGACCAAGGGATCCAAGAGACCCAGTACTTC
V gene: TRBV2; J gene: TRBJ2-7; clone size: NA; D gene: TRBD1; CDR3 protein: CASRATGGTNEQYF; CDR3 DNA: TGTGCCAGCAGAGCTACAGGGGGTACCAACGAGCAGTACTTC
V gene: TRBV20-1; J gene: TRBJ2-7; clone size: NA; D gene: TRBD1; CDR3 protein: CSASGRQGSSYEQYF; CDR3 DNA: TGCAGTGCTAGTGGGCGACAGGGATCCTCCTACGAGCAGTACTTC
V gene: TRBV6-1; J gene: TRBJ1-2; clone size: NA; D gene: NA; CDR3 protein: CASSRSQDNYGYTF; CDR3 DNA: TGTGCCAGCAGTAGGTCCCAGGATAACTATGGCTACACCTTC
V gene: TRBV19; J gene: TRBJ2-3; clone size: NA; D gene: NA; CDR3 protein: CASSTTSDTQYF; CDR3 DNA: TGTGCCAGTAGTACGACCTCGGATACGCAGTATTTT
V gene: TRBV6-5; J gene: TRBJ1-5; clone size: NA; D gene: TRBD1; CDR3 protein: CASSSQGPRGQPQHF; CDR3 DNA: TGTGCCAGCAGTTCACAGGGGCCTCGGGGGCAGCCCCAGCATTTT
V gene: TRBV19; J gene: TRBJ2-1; clone size: NA; D gene: TRBD1; CDR3 protein: CASTPGQGAYNEQFF; CDR3 DNA: TGTGCCAGTACCCCGGGACAGGGGGCGTACAATGAGCAGTTCTTC
V gene: TRBV3-1; J gene: TRBJ1-5; clone size: NA; D gene: NA; CDR3 protein: CASSSTQGPNQPQHF; CDR3 DNA: TGTGCCAGCAGTTCGACGCAGGGGCCTAATCAGCCCCAGCATTTT
V gene: TRBV30; J gene: TRBJ1-2; clone size: NA; D gene: NA; CDR3 protein: CAWSVHSSYGYTF; CDR3 DNA: TGTGCCTGGAGTGTCCACAGTTCCTATGGCTACACCTTC
V gene: TRBV14; J gene: TRBJ1-5; clone size: once; D gene: NA; CDR3 protein: CASSQEVGQPQHF; CDR3 DNA: TGTGCCAGCAGCCAAGAAGTTGGACAGCCCCAGCATTTT
V gene: TRBV7-3; J gene: TRBJ1-2; clone size: NA; D gene: TRBD1; CDR3 protein: CASSLYGQGQANYGYTF; CDR3 DNA: TGTGCCAGCAGCTTATATGGACAGGGGCAAGCTAACTATGGCTACACCTTC
V gene: TRBV6-5; J gene: TRBJ2-3; clone size: NA; D gene: NA; CDR3 protein: CASSWKASTDTQYF; CDR3 DNA: TGTGCCAGCAGTTGGAAAGCAAGCACAGATACGCAGTATTTT
V gene: TRBV30; J gene: TRBJ2-5; clone size: NA; D gene: TRBD2; CDR3 protein: CALSGGARSQETQYF; CDR3 DNA: TGTGCCCTTAGCGGGGGGGCCCGTTCCCAAGAGACCCAGTACTTC
V gene: TRBV30; J gene: TRBJ1-2; clone size: NA; D gene: TRBD1; CDR3 protein: CAWSPTGGQYNYGYTF; CDR3 DNA: TGTGCCTGGAGTCCTACGGGGGGACAGTACAACTATGGCTACACCTTC
V gene: TRBV4-1; J gene: TRBJ1-1; clone size: NA; D gene: NA; CDR3 protein: CASSQDQGTEAFF; CDR3 DNA: TGCGCCAGCAGCCAAGATCAGGGGACTGAAGCTTTCTTT
V gene: TRBV29-1; J gene: TRBJ2-7; clone size: NA; D gene: TRBD1; CDR3 protein: CSVLQGAREQYF; CDR3 DNA: TGCAGCGTTCTACAGGGGGCTAGGGAGCAGTACTTC
V gene: TRBV20-1; J gene: TRBJ2-5; clone size: NA; D gene: TRBD2; CDR3 protein: CSARGLAGGETQYF; CDR3 DNA: TGCAGTGCTAGGGGACTAGCGGGAGGAGAGACCCAGTACTTC
V gene: TRBV19; J gene: TRBJ1-5; clone size: NA; D gene: NA; CDR3 protein: CASSFGINQPQHF; CDR3 DNA: TGTGCCAGTAGTTTCGGGATCAATCAGCCCCAGCATTTT
V gene: TRBV5-1; J gene: TRBJ1-1; clone size: NA; D gene: NA; CDR3 protein: CASSLREKAFF; CDR3 DNA: TGCGCCAGCAGCTTGAGGGAAAAAGCTTTCTTT
V gene: TRBV5-4; J gene: TRBJ2-5; clone size: NA; D gene: NA; CDR3 protein: CASSHGVTFVETQYF; CDR3 DNA: TGTGCCAGCAGCCACGGAGTTACGTTCGTCGAGACCCAGTACTTC
V gene: TRBV5-1; J gene: TRBJ1-2; clone size: NA; D gene: TRBD1; CDR3 protein: CASSRTGESYTF; CDR3 DNA: TGCGCCAGCAGTCGAACAGGGGAGAGCTACACCTTC
V gene: TRBV27; J gene: TRBJ1-2; clone size: NA; D gene: TRBD1; CDR3 protein: CASSLTPGTVSGYTF; CDR3 DNA: TGTGCCAGCAGTTTGACCCCCGGGACAGTAAGTGGCTACACCTTC
V gene: TRBV12-3/TRBV12-4; J gene: TRBJ1-1; clone size: once; D gene: NA; CDR3 protein: CASSSYVGNTEAFF; CDR3 DNA: TGTGCCAGCAGTTCCTACGTGGGGAACACTGAAGCTTTCTTT
V gene: TRBV7-2; J gene: TRBJ1-2; clone size: NA; D gene: NA; CDR3 protein: CASSLSTGLDYGYTF; CDR3 DNA: TGTGCCAGCAGCTTATCTACAGGGTTAGACTATGGCTACACCTTC
V gene: TRBV6-5; J gene: TRBJ2-1; clone size: NA; D gene: NA; CDR3 protein: CASSLSPRSTGNEQFF; CDR3 DNA: TGTGCCAGCAGTTTATCTCCCCGGAGCACGGGTAATGAGCAGTTCTTC
V gene: TRBV12-3/TRBV12-4; J gene: TRBJ1-1; clone size: NA; D gene: TRBD1; CDR3 protein: CASSPYGQGENTEAFF; CDR3 DNA: TGTGCCAGCAGTCCCTACGGACAGGGGGAGAACACTGAAGCTTTCTTT
V gene: TRBV7-9; J gene: TRBJ2-3; clone size: NA; D gene: TRBD2; CDR3 protein: CASSLLLAGGPDTQYF; CDR3 DNA: TGTGCCAGCAGCTTATTGCTAGCGGGAGGACCAGATACGCAGTATTTT
V gene: TRBV11-2; J gene: TRBJ2-5; clone size: NA; D gene: NA; CDR3 protein: CASRETGAKETQYF; CDR3 DNA: TGTGCCAGCAGGGAGACCGGGGCTAAAGAGACCCAGTACTTC
V gene: TRBV20-1; J gene: TRBJ1-5; clone size: NA; D gene: TRBD1; CDR3 protein: CSAETGAYSNQPQHF; CDR3 DNA: TGCAGTGCTGAGACAGGGGCTTATAGCAATCAGCCCCAGCATTTT
V gene: TRBV18; J gene: TRBJ1-1; clone size: NA; D gene: NA; CDR3 protein: CASSLQAQWANTEAFF; CDR3 DNA: TGTGCCAGCTCACTACAGGCCCAATGGGCTAACACTGAAGCTTTCTTT
V gene: TRBV2; J gene: TRBJ2-3; clone size: NA; D gene: NA; CDR3 protein: CASRGGVSTDTQYF; CDR3 DNA: TGTGCCAGCAGGGGCGGGGTGTCTACAGATACGCAGTATTTT
V gene: TRBV12-3/TRBV12-4; J gene: TRBJ2-1; clone size: NA; D gene: NA; CDR3 protein: CASSYQGSSYNEQFF; CDR3 DNA: TGTGCCAGCAGTTACCAGGGGAGCTCCTACAATGAGCAGTTCTTC